The present T cell receptor beta chain was sequenced within a study of blood T cells in healthy people across ages. Study-level results: Unsorted PBMC input precluded a conclusive naive versus antigen-experienced comparison.

A note on this clonotype: Its target is not known.

Primed by a sample-barcoded 5' primer and a J-beta primer mix, a second PCR proceeded for 7 to 11 cycles. Each cDNA molecule carried a tag from a template-switch adaptor that contained 12 random nucleotides. TCRdb ran MiXCR on the 5' RACE reads and lists one entry per CDR3 protein. The sample carries approximately 1.5 million distinct CDR3 sequences, 42% recorded once. V was pared by 5 bases and J by 3 bases, with 8 bases of the junction left unmatched. Germline assignment: CDR1 LNHNV and CDR2 YYDKDF (reference sequence). The CDR3 runs 16 residues. Per-sample yields of isolated PBMCs were at least 6 million.

The specimen was blood. The V and J genes are TRBV15 and TRBJ2-3, with 10 bases aligning to TRBD2. The receptor was derived from a woman in her late teens or twenties in good health. The CDR3 reads CATSALLAGTTDTQYF. CDR3 in DNA: TGTGCCACCAGCGCTTTACTAGCGGGAACGACAGATACGCAGTATTTT.